The rows below give T cell receptor beta chains drawn from one sample of a study of T cell responses to AZD1222 COVID-19 vaccine. The method was immunoSEQ multiplex PCR; TCRdb's version includes in-frame clones alone and lacks a portion of them. The sample has 140,000 or so clones; over 75% are singletons. Sequencing used peripheral blood, obtained on day 0 of AZD1222 vaccination. The receptor source for this set is an adult in good health. Each CDR3 is given with its conserved first and last residue. The order of the fields is J gene, V gene, clone size, D gene, CDR3 length, CDR3 protein, CDR3 DNA. D genes are given only for firm matches. The size entry is marked missing in some rows and otherwise reads once, few, many or a size class.

>TRBJ2-1|TRBV9|NA|NA|14
CASSVDLGKYEQFF
TGTGCCAGCAGCGTAGATCTGGGAAAATATGAGCAGTTCTTC
>TRBJ2-7|TRBV28|NA|NA|13
CASTEGGPYEQYF
TGTGCCAGCACTGAGGGGGGGCCCTACGAGCAGTACTTC
>TRBJ1-6|TRBV28|NA|NA|13
CASRDTGKSALHF
TGTGCCAGCAGGGACACGGGAAAGTCAGCCCTCCACTTT
>TRBJ1-6|TRBV25-1|NA|NA|14
CASSEPGNNSPLHF
TGTGCCAGCAGTGAACCAGGGAATAATTCACCCCTCCACTTT
>TRBJ1-2|TRBV6-1|NA|NA|15
CASSEGVPYYGGYTF
TGTGCCAGCAGTGAAGGTGTACCATACTACGGTGGCTACACCTTC
>TRBJ2-3|TRBV4-1|NA|TRBD1|14
CASSQGTGTDTQYF
TGCGCCAGCAGCCAGGGGACAGGCACAGATACGCAGTATTTT
>TRBJ1-6|TRBV20-1|NA|NA|12
CSASVENSPLHF
TGCAGTGCTAGTGTTGAAAATTCACCCCTCCACTTT
>TRBJ2-2|TRBV12-3/TRBV12-4|once|NA|13
CASSLALHRELFF
TGTGCCAGCAGTTTAGCCCTCCACCGGGAGCTGTTTTTT
>TRBJ2-5|TRBV5-6|NA|NA|13
CASSLGDLVTQYF
TGTGCCAGCAGCTTGGGGGATCTGGTGACCCAGTACTTC
>TRBJ1-2|TRBV2|NA|NA|10
CAIIGGGYTF
TGTGCCATAATAGGGGGTGGCTACACCTTC
>TRBJ1-1|TRBV14|NA|NA|13
CASSRQINTEAFF
TGTGCCAGCAGCCGACAGATTAACACTGAAGCTTTCTTT
>TRBJ1-5|TRBV15|once|TRBD1|14
CATSRGQVGQPQHF
TGTGCCACCAGCAGGGGACAGGTTGGTCAGCCCCAGCATTTT
>TRBJ2-4|TRBV28|NA|NA|14
CASRGYWAKNIQYF
TGTGCCAGCAGAGGATACTGGGCCAAAAACATTCAGTACTTC
>TRBJ2-1|TRBV10-1|NA|NA|14
CASSDGGTQNEQFF
TGCGCCAGCAGTGACGGAGGGACTCAAAATGAGCAGTTCTTC
>TRBJ2-7|TRBV28|once|TRBD1|15
CASRPTGTGNYEQYF
TGTGCCAGCAGACCAACCGGGACAGGGAACTACGAGCAGTACTTC
>TRBJ1-6|TRBV3-1/TRBV3-2|NA|TRBD1|17
CASSQDPVEGAWSPLHF
TGTGCCAGCAGCCAAGACCCTGTTGAGGGGGCCTGGTCACCCCTCCACTTT
>TRBJ1-2|TRBV5-1|few|NA|12
CASSLDVYGYTF
TGCGCCAGCAGCTTGGACGTGTATGGCTACACCTTC
>TRBJ1-1|TRBV7-9|NA|TRBD1|12
CASSTGAFEAFF
TGTGCCAGCAGTACAGGGGCCTTCGAAGCTTTCTTT
>TRBJ1-4|TRBV19|once|NA|13
CVSRGRNNEKLFF
TGTGTCTCTCGAGGACGGAACAATGAAAAACTGTTTTTT
>TRBJ1-1|TRBV12-3/TRBV12-4|NA|NA|13
CASIRRGKEGAFF
TGTGCCAGCATTCGAAGGGGGAAGGAGGGGGCTTTCTTT
>TRBJ2-1|TRBV5-1|NA|NA|15
CASSPGNRPNNEQFF
TGCGCCAGCAGCCCGGGAAATCGGCCCAACAATGAGCAGTTCTTC
>TRBJ1-1|TRBV5-1|NA|NA|14
CASSFGVLNTEAFF
TGCGCCAGCAGCTTCGGGGTCTTGAACACTGAAGCTTTCTTT